This T cell receptor beta chain was found in a study of T cell responses to AZD1222 COVID-19 vaccine. The data were produced by immunoSEQ multiplex PCR, yet TCRdb's version contains in-frame clones alone and is incomplete. The sample has 95,000 to 150,000 clones; 85% to 95% are singletons. The CDR3 length is 15 residues. V was clipped by 2 bases and J by 3 bases, with 13 bases between them. Germline CDR1 reads SNHLY; CDR2 reads FYNNEI. Study-wide findings and caveats: No repertoire was sampled before or during the peak T cell response, only after it. Only a handful of individuals given AZD1222 were seropositive at baseline. It should be noted that donors were predominantly white British and more often female, and clonal diversity was possibly underestimated.

Concerning this clone itself: The target antigen is unknown.

Doses given second, at about 4 or about 12 weeks, were pooled. V usage is TRBV2 and J usage is TRBJ1-1, with a possible D match to TRBD1 (6 bases). Specimen: peripheral blood, collected 28 days after the second AZD1222 dose. The receptor comes from an adult who received the AZD1222 COVID-19 vaccine. The CDR3 loop reads CASSERIGGHTEAFF. DNA of the CDR3: TGTGCCAGCAGTGAACGGATCGGGGGGCACACTGAAGCTTTCTTT.